The 16 T cell receptor beta chains below come from one sample, sequenced in a study of shared clonotypes between healthy human individuals. Assay used: immunoSEQ multiplex PCR; TCRdb lists only in-frame clones, some missing. The data contain approximately 650,000 clones, around 95% of them singletons. Terminally differentiated effector memory CD45RA+ cells were left out of the naive CD8 fraction, which was CD45RO-negative and positively selected for CCR7. The sequenced sample consisted of naive CD8+ T cells sorted from blood. The source of these receptors is a woman aged 25 to 45 in good health.

The chain recombines TRBV28 with TRBJ2-5; a weak D match, TRBD2 (6 bases). Germline V gene sequence: CDR1 MDHEN, CDR2 SYDVKM. Trimming shortened V by 2 bases and J by 2 bases, and 6 bases separated the two germline ends. The CDR3 sequence is 13 residues long. DNA of the CDR3: TGTGCCAGCAGTTTAGGACTACAAGAGACCCAGTACTTC. Translating it yields CASSLGLQETQYF. The whole variable domain, remainder taken from reference TRBV28 and TRBJ2-5, is DVKVTQSSRYLVKRTGEKVFLECVQDMDHENMFWYRQDPGLGLRLIYFSYDVKMKEKGDIPEGYSVSREKKERFSLILESASTNQTSMYLCASSLGLQETQYFGPGTRLLVL.

The chain uses TRBV9 and TRBJ2-7, with 10 positions matching TRBD2. The CDR3 spans 15 residues. J lost 4 bases, V lost 0 bases, and 4 bases had no gene match. Germline V CDR1 and CDR2: SGDLS, YYNGEE. The CDR3 bases are TGTGCCAGCAGCGTAGAATCTAGCGGGAGATACGAGCAGTACTTC. It is translated as CASSVESSGRYEQYF.

This rearrangement joins TRBV29-1 to TRBJ2-7, with unresolved D. CDR3 length equals 11 residues. Trimming shortened V by 5 bases and J by 1 base, and 6 bases separated the two germline ends. CDR1 is SQVTM and CDR2 is ANQGSEA in the germline V gene. The CDR3 DNA is TGCAGCGTTTTGACGTCCTACGAGCAGTACTTC. Protein sequence: CSVLTSYEQYF.

The chain joins TRBV27 to TRBJ2-2, with TRBD1 matching 7 bases. The ends lost 5 bases at V and 1 base at J; junction bases unmatched: 4. The length of the CDR3 is 15 residues. The germline gives CDR1 MNHEY, CDR2 SMNVEV (reference sequence). The CDR3 DNA reads TGTGCCAGCAGTCTAAGGACAGGGAACACCGGGGAGCTGTTTTTT. Its translation: CASSLRTGNTGELFF.

This rearrangement joins TRBV21-1 to TRBJ2-1; the D segment call TRBD2 is taken from the table without a DNA check. TRBV21-1 constitutes a pseudogene. CDR3 size: 15 residues. The CDR3, as DNA: TGTGCCAGCAGCCCCGCTCGGGAGCCATACAATGAGCAGTTCTTC. Amino acids: CASSPAREPYNEQFF.

V and J are TRBV11-3 and TRBJ2-2, with D uncertain. This CDR3 has 14 amino acids. Trimming left V 1 base short and J 5 bases short, with 8 bases between. Germline-derived CDR1 and CDR2 are SGHNT and YENEEA. CDR3 bases: TGTGCCAGCAGCTTAGGAGGTGCTACCGGGGAGCTGTTTTTT. It encodes CASSLGGATGELFF.

Turning to this clone: The identical CDR3 is also encoded by other nucleotide sequences in the sample. The chain combines TRBV19 with TRBJ2-7, with TRBD2 identical over 14 bases. CDR3 size: 15 residues. In germline, CDR1 is LNHDA, CDR2 SQIVND (reference sequence). Trimming took 3 bases from V and 4 from J; bases not matched to a gene: 2. The CDR3 region has the DNA TGTGCCAGTAGTATTGGGACTAGCGGGAGTTACGAGCAGTACTTC. It specifies CASSIGTSGSYEQYF.

To note about this clone: An end of the junction differs from the germline gene, which may be a read error. The chain employs TRBV6-1 and TRBJ2-2; D gene uncertain. Germline CDR1 and CDR2: MNHNS and SASEGT. The CDR3 is 11 residues long. The CDR3 DNA follows: TGTGCCAGCACAAATCCCGGAGAGCTGTTTTTT. Translated, it gives CASTNPGELFF.

The chain combines TRBV5-6 with TRBJ2-7; a weak D match, TRBD2 (5 bases). The CDR3 has 13 amino acids. With 1 base removed from V and 7 bases from J, the gap between germline ends came to 12 bases. CDR1 and CDR2 from the germline V gene are SGHDT and YYEEEE. The CDR3 DNA reads TGTGCCAGCAGCTTGACCCGGACGGGGGAGCAGTACTTC. As protein: CASSLTRTGEQYF.

This clone appeared once. This chain links TRBV27 with TRBJ2-1; 12 nucleotides match TRBD2. J lost 2 bases, V lost 5 bases, and 4 bases had no gene match. The CDR3 runs 16 residues. Per the germline V gene, CDR1 is MNHEY and CDR2 is SMNVEV (reference sequence). DNA for the CDR3: TGTGCCAGCAGTAGACTAGCGGGGGAAACCTACAATGAGCAGTTCTTC. Translated, it gives CASSRLAGETYNEQFF.

This clone was picked up one time. The J gene is TRBJ2-5, the V gene TRBV27, with 8 bases lining up with TRBD1. The V gene end was trimmed by 3 bases and the J gene end by 5 bases; junction bases not matched to a gene: 5. This CDR3 spans 14 amino acids. Germline V gene lookup returns CDR1 MNHEY and CDR2 SMNVEV (reference sequence). The CDR3 nucleotides are TGTGCCAGCAGTTTCGACAGGGGAGCCGAGACCCAGTACTTC. Translating it yields CASSFDRGAETQYF.

The chain is built from TRBV7-9 and TRBJ2-5, with D hard to call. Germline CDR1 and CDR2: SEHNR and FQNEAQ (reference sequence). Trimming shortened V by 1 base and J by 5 bases, and 8 bases separated the two germline ends. The CDR3 consists of 13 residues. CDR3 region: CASSLGEAETQYF. CDR3 DNA sequence: TGTGCCAGCAGCTTAGGCGAGGCGGAGACCCAGTACTTC.

In DNA form, the CDR3 reads TGTGCCAGTTCGACGGTGGGGGTAAATCAGCCCCAGCATTTT. Protein sequence: CASSTVGVNQPQHF. V is TRBV6-4 and J is TRBJ1-5; D might be TRBD1 (5 bases). Germline CDR1 reads MRHNA; CDR2 reads SNTAGT. The V and J ends lost 9 bases and 4 bases respectively, with 16 bases between them. The CDR3 is 14 amino acids.

The genes are TRBV28 and TRBJ1-1; a possible D gene is TRBD1 (5 bases). The CDR3 extends over 14 amino acids. V was cut by 7 bases and J by 1 base, with 13 bases left in between. Germline assignment: CDR1 MDHEN and CDR2 SYDVKM. The chain's CDR3 is CASKTIQGNTEAFF. The CDR3 DNA reads TGTGCCAGCAAGACAATCCAGGGGAACACTGAAGCTTTCTTT.

The V call is TRBV27, the J call TRBJ2-3; TRBD2 is a possible D gene (6 bases). V was pared by 5 bases and J by 15 bases, with 21 bases between. This CDR3 is 13 amino acids long. CDR1 is MNHEY and CDR2 is SMNVEV in the germline V gene (reference sequence). CDR3: CASSPAYREEQYF. The CDR3 DNA reads as TGTGCCAGCAGTCCAGCCTATAGGGAGGAACAATATTTT.

V gene TRBV30 combines with J gene TRBJ2-3; D is unclear. This CDR3 comprises 16 residues. V lost 2 bases and J lost 2, with 17 bases in between. Looked up from germline, CDR1 is GTSNPN and CDR2 is SVGIG (reference sequence). This CDR3 reads CAWSPTPRQVTDTQYF. The CDR3 DNA follows: TGTGCCTGGAGTCCTACCCCCCGGCAAGTCACAGATACGCAGTATTTT.